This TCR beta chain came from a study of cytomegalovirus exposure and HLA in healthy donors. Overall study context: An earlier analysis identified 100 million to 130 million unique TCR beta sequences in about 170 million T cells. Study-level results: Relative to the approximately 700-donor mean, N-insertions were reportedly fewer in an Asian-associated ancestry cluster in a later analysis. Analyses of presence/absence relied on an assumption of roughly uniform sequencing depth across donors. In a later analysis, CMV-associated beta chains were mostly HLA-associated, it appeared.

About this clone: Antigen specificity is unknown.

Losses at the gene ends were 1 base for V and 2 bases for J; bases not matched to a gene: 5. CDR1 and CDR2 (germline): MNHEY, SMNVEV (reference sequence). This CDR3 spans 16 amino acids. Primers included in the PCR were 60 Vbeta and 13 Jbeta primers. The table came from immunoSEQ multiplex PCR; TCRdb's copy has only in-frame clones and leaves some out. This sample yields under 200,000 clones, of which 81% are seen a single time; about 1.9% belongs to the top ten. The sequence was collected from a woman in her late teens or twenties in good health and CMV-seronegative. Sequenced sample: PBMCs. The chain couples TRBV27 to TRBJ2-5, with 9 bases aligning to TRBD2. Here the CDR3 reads CASSLLAGGPQETQYF. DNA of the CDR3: TGTGCCAGCAGTTTATTGGCGGGAGGGCCTCAAGAGACCCAGTACTTC.